This T cell receptor beta chain derives from a study of glioma-infiltrating T cells. This clonotype was observed at least ten times. Its target is not known. This CDR3 comprises 11 residues. Germline CDR1 and CDR2: KGHDR and SFDVKD. The V end lost 4 bases, the J end lost 10 bases, and 7 bases lay between the germline ends. Overall study findings and caveats: Gliomas, especially low-grade, showed above-expected tissue-blood divergence; non-neoplastic patients showed below.

Amplification of TCR alpha and beta CDR3 regions from RNA used iRepertoire nested multiplex PCR. One-step reverse transcription and amplification started from approximately 100-400 ng of tissue mRNA or PBMC total RNA. TCRdb used MiXCR to reprocess the multiplex PCR reads, holding one entry per CDR3 protein. Among over 90,000 distinct CDR3 sequences listed, less than 30% were seen once. The TCR was taken from a human donor with low-grade glioma or glioblastoma, undergoing nonglioma brain surgery, or in good health (not recorded which). The sample comprised glioma tissue, nonneoplastic brain tissue, or PBMCs (not recorded which). The V call is TRBV24-1, the J call TRBJ2-1, with D unresolved. The CDR3, as DNA: TGTGCCACCAGTGACCACTACGAGCAGTTCTTC. Amino acid sequence: CATSDHYEQFF.